This T cell receptor (beta chain) originates from a study of regulatory T cells in long-lasting Graves disease. Study-wide points: Accuracy may have suffered from the small sample size.

A few counts support this clonotype. The antigen remains unidentified. Germline trimming cut 6 bases from V and 5 bases from J; bases unmatched to any gene: 12. The CDR3 covers 14 residues. Per the germline V gene, CDR1 is SQVTM and CDR2 is ANQGSEA. The authors built TCR beta libraries using iRepertoire HTBI primers and Arm-PCR of CDR3 regions. Per the authors' pipeline: The samples yielded 55 to 75 TRBV and about 15 TRBJ segments. TCRdb itself ran the multiplex PCR reads through MiXCR, one entry per CDR3 protein. The V and J calls reflect TCRdb's pipeline rather than the authors' work. The table shows 400,000 to 550,000 distinct CDR3 sequences, with about a sixth occurring only once. Described time point: newly diagnosed GD, antithyroid drugs for less than 3 months. There was RNA extracted from PBMCs, and the TCR library was made from it. It was by American Thyroid Association guidelines that Graves' disease was diagnosed.

This sample was also put to use in a study of T cells in Graves' hyperthyroidism and ophthalmopathy. That paper notes: An initial round of RT-PCR targeting the TCR CDR3 relied on the HTBI primer set.

The sequence was obtained from a woman between 25 and 40 years old with Graves disease. J is TRBJ2-5 and V is TRBV29-1; 7 bases match TRBD2. The specimen comprised peripheral blood mononuclear cells (PBMCs), sampled at new diagnosis, from a patient treated with antithyroid drugs. CDR3 bases: TGCAGCGTGGAGAGGGCGGGGAGGGCCGAGACCCAGTACTTC. It specifies CSVERAGRAETQYF.